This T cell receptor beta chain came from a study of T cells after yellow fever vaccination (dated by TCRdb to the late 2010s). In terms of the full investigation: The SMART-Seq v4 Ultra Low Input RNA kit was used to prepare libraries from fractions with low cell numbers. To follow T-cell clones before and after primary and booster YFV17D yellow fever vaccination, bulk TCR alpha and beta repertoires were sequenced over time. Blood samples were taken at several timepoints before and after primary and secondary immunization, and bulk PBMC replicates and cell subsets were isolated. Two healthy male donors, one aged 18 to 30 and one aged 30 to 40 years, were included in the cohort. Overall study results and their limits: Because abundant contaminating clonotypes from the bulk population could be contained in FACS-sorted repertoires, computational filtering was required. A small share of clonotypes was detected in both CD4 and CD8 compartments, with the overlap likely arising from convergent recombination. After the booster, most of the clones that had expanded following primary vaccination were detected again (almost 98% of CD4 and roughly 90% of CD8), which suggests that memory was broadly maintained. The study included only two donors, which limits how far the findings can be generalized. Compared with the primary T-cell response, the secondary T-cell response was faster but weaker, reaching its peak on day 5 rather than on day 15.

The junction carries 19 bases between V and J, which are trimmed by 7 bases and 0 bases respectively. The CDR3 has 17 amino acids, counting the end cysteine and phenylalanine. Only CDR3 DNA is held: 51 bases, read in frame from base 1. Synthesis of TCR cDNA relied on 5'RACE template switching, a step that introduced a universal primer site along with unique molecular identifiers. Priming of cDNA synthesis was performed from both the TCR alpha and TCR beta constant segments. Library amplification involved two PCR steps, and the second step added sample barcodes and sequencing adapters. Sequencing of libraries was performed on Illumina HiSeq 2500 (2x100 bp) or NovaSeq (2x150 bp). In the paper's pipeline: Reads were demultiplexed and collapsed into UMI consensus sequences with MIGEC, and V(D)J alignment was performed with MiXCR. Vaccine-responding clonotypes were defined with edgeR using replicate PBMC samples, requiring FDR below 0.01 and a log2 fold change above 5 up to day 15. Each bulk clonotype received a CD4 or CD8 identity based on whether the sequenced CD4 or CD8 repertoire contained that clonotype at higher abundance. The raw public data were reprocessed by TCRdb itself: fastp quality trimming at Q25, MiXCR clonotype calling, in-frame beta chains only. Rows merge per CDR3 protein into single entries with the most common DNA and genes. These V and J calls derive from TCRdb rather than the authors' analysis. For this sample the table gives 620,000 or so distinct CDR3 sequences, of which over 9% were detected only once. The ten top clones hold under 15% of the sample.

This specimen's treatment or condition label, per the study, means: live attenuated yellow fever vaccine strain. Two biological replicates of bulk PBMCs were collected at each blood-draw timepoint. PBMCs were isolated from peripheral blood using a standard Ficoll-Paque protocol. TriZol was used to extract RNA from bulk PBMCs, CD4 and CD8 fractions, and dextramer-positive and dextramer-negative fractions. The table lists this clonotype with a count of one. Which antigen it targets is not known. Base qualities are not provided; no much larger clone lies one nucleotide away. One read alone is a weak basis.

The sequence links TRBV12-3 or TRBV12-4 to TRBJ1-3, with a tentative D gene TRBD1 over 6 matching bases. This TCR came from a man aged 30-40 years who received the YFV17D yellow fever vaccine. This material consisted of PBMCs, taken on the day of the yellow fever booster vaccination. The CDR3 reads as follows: CASTLRGGRASGNTIYF. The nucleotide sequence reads TGTGCCAGCACCCTACGTGGGGGGCGAGCCTCTGGAAACACCATATATTTT.